This T cell receptor beta chain was observed in a study of spatial heterogeneity in lung cancer. Study background: Mean representation of each unique TCR and UMI combination in the raw reads exceeded 8.5 occurrences.

As for time point: blood at routine non-recurrence follow-up after resection. TCRs were sequenced from unsorted whole RNA of tumor, nontumor lung or PBMC. This clonotype was seen repeatedly, ten times or more. Antigen: not known. TCRdb passed the 5' RACE reads through MiXCR, listing each CDR3 protein once. The repertoire holds about 70,000 distinct CDR3 sequences, with approximately 8.9% as singletons. CDR1 SGHTA and CDR2 FQGTGA come from the germline V gene. After removal of 5 bases from V and 2 bases from J, the junction contained 3 bases not matched to a gene. The CDR3 sequence is 13 residues long. Study results and caveats: Blood carried ubiquitous expanded tumor TCRs more at resection than follow-up.

The sequence was collected from a female donor with early-stage non-small cell lung cancer. The starting material was PBMCs, obtained at follow-up. The gene calls are TRBV7-3 and TRBJ2-7; 7 nucleotides line up with TRBD1. CDR3 in DNA: TGTGCCAGCAGCCGCGGACAGGCCTACGAGCAGTACTTC. The encoded protein is CASSRGQAYEQYF.